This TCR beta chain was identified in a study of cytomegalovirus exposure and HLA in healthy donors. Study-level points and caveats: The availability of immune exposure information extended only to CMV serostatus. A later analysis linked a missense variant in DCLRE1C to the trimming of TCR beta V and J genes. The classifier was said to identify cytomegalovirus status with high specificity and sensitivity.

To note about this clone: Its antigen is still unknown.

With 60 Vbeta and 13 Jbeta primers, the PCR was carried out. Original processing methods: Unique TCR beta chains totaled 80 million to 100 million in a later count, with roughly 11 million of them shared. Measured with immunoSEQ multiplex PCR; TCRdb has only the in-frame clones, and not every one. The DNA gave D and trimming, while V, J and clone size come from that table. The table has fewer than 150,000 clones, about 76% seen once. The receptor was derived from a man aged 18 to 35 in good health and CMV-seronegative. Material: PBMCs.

For the CDR3, the DNA is TGTGCCAGCAGCCAAGATGTACCAACGGTCTCTGGAAACACCATATATTTT. It translates to CASSQDVPTVSGNTIYF. The chain carries TRBV4-2 and TRBJ1-3; D is undetermined. Trimming removed 0 bases at V and 0 bases at J, with 12 bases between. Germline CDR1 is LGHNA and CDR2 is YNFKEQ. The CDR3 runs 17 residues.